The rows below give T cell receptor beta chains drawn from one sample of a study of control samples from healthy donors and cancer patients. The repertoire was sequenced with immunoSEQ multiplex PCR; TCRdb's copy has only in-frame clones and lacks some. This sample has about 94,000 clones; 90% occur once, and the top ten carry 3% to 4.5%. Sequenced: blood. The receptors originated from a woman aged 18-29 years in good health. The CDR3 runs from the conserved cysteine through the conserved F or W. D genes are given only for firm matches. The size of a clone is reported for some rows only, either as once, few or many, or as a class for expanded clones.

V gene	clone size	D gene	J gene	CDR3 DNA	CDR3 protein
TRBV29-1	-	-	TRBJ2-7	TGCAGCGTTGTACAGGGCTCCGAGCAGTACTTC	CSVVQGSEQYF
TRBV5-8	-	-	TRBJ2-1	TGTGCCAGCAGCCCAAATAGGGTGAATGAGCAGTTCTTC	CASSPNRVNEQFF
TRBV7-3	once	-	TRBJ1-1	TGTGCCAGCAGCTTAGGGCTAGAGAACACTGAAGCTTTCTTT	CASSLGLENTEAFF
TRBV5-1	-	-	TRBJ2-3	TGCGCCAGCAGCCCTGAGTGGGGGACTAGCACAGATACGCAGTATTTT	CASSPEWGTSTDTQYF
TRBV12-3/TRBV12-4	-	-	TRBJ1-1	TGTGCCAGCAGTTTCCGGTACACTGAAGCTTTCTTT	CASSFRYTEAFF
TRBV6-5	-	-	TRBJ1-1	TGTGCCAGCTCCCAGGGAGGGATGAACACTGAAGCTTTCTTT	CASSQGGMNTEAFF
TRBV19	-	TRBD1	TRBJ2-3	TGTGCCAGTACCCTAAGACAGGGGACAGATACGCAGTATTTT	CASTLRQGTDTQYF
TRBV18	-	-	TRBJ2-7	TGTGCCAGCTCTCAACAGGGAGGGCAGTACTTC	CASSQQGGQYF
TRBV15	-	-	TRBJ2-4	TGTGCCACCAGCAGTAATAAGGCGCTGGCCAAAAACATTCAGTACTTC	CATSSNKALAKNIQYF
TRBV2	-	-	TRBJ2-6	TGTGCCAGCAGTGGCAGGGAGGCCAACGTCCTGACTTTC	CASSGREANVLTF
TRBV10-3	-	-	TRBJ1-1	TGTGCCATCAGTGAGCAGGGAGGGGGTGAAGCTTTCTTT	CAISEQGGGEAFF
TRBV5-6	-	-	TRBJ1-3	TGTGCCAGCAGCTTGGACGGCTCTGGACGAAACACCATATATTTT	CASSLDGSGRNTIYF
TRBV13	-	-	TRBJ2-1	TGTGCCAGCAGTGTCGGACGTAGCCGGCAGAATGAGCAGTTCTTC	CASSVGRSRQNEQFF
TRBV6-5	once	-	TRBJ2-1	TGTGCCATACGGCAGGGGGGATACAATGAGCAGTTCTTC	CAIRQGGYNEQFF
TRBV19	-	-	TRBJ2-1	TGTGCCAGTAGTATGGCCCAGTTGGAGCAGTTCTTC	CASSMAQLEQFF
TRBV5-6	once	-	TRBJ1-2	TGTGCCAGCAGCTTCGGGATTGGACGGGGCGATGGCTACACCTTC	CASSFGIGRGDGYTF
TRBV10-2	-	-	TRBJ1-1	TGCGCCAGCAGTGAGCATCAACGTCGGGCTTTCTTT	CASSEHQRRAFF
TRBV5-5	-	-	TRBJ1-1	TGTGCCAGCAGCTTTTTGGGGGAGTTCACTGAAGCTTTCTTT	CASSFLGEFTEAFF
TRBV24-1	-	TRBD1	TRBJ1-2	TGTGCCACCAGTGATTCTCCCCAAACCGGGACAGGGGGCATAAAGCCCTATGGCTACACCTTC	CATSDSPQTGTGGIKPYGYTF
TRBV7-9	-	-	TRBJ1-3	TGTGCCAGCAGCTTACTGAGGGGCTACTCTGGAAACACCATATATTTT	CASSLLRGYSGNTIYF
TRBV11-2	-	TRBD1	TRBJ1-2	TGTGCCAGCAGCTTAGACGGACAGGGGGCTTATGGCTACACCTTC	CASSLDGQGAYGYTF
TRBV2	-	-	TRBJ2-5	TGTGCCAGCAGACCCAGAGTCCAAGAGACCCAGTACTTC	CASRPRVQETQYF
TRBV11-2	-	-	TRBJ1-1	TGTGCCAGCAGCTTAGATCGGAACACCCTCGGGCATACTGAAGCTTTCTTT	CASSLDRNTLGHTEAFF
TRBV6-1	-	TRBD2	TRBJ2-7	TGTGCCAGCAGTGAGGTTGGCGGGGGGGCTGATGAGCAGTACTTC	CASSEVGGGADEQYF
TRBV7-8	few	TRBD2	TRBJ2-5	TGTGCCAGCAGCCCCCCTGCGGGGGGGCCAGAGGAGACCCAGTACTTC	CASSPPAGGPEETQYF
TRBV9	-	-	TRBJ1-1	TGTGCCAGCAGCGAGACCGGCCGCGGGGCCTTCAACACTGAAGCTTTCTTT	CASSETGRGAFNTEAFF
TRBV5-6	-	-	TRBJ1-4	TGTGCCAGCAGCTTGACATCCACAGATGAAAAACTGTTTTTT	CASSLTSTDEKLFF
TRBV5-1	-	TRBD1	TRBJ2-7	TGCGCCAGCAGCTCGGGACAGGGGTTGATGTACGAGCAGTACTTC	CASSSGQGLMYEQYF
TRBV28	-	-	TRBJ1-2	TGTGCCAGCAGCCCGCCTCCGTATGGCTACACCTTC	CASSPPPYGYTF
TRBV7-9	-	-	TRBJ1-2	TGTGCCAGCAGCTTAGATAAATATGGCTACACCTTC	CASSLDKYGYTF
TRBV6-1	once	-	TRBJ1-2	TGTGCCAGCAGTCAATGGGGGGATGGCGGCTACACCTTC	CASSQWGDGGYTF
TRBV9	-	-	TRBJ1-1	TGTGCCAGCAGCGTTCAGGGGAACACTGAAGCTTTCTTT	CASSVQGNTEAFF
TRBV5-4	-	-	TRBJ1-1	TGTGCCAGCAGCTTACCTAACACTGAAGCTTTCTTT	CASSLPNTEAFF
TRBV6-5	-	-	TRBJ1-1	TGTGCCAGCAGTTACGACAGCTTGAACACTGAAGCTTTCTTT	CASSYDSLNTEAFF
TRBV27	-	TRBD1	TRBJ1-5	TGTGCCAGCAGGACAGGGTCAAGCAATCAGCCCCAGCATTTT	CASRTGSSNQPQHF
TRBV5-1	once	-	TRBJ2-3	TGCGCCAGCAGCTTGGAGCCATCAGATACGCAGTATTTT	CASSLEPSDTQYF
TRBV14	-	-	TRBJ1-6	TGTGCCAGCAGCCAAGTGAGAGATTCACCCCTCCACTTT	CASSQVRDSPLHF
TRBV5-1	few	TRBD2	TRBJ2-5	TGCGCCAGCAGCCCCGGGGGGGGTCAAGAGACCCAGTACTTC	CASSPGGGQETQYF